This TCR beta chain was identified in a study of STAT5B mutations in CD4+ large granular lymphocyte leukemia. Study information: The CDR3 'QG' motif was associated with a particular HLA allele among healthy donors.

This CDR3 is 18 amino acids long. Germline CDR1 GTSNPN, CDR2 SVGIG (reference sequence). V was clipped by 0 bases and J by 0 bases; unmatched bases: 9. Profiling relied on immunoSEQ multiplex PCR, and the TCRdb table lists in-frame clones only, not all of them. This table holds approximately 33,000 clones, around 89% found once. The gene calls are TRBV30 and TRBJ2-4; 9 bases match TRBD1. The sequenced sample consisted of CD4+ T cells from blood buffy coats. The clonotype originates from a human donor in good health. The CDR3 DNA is TGTGCCTGGAGTGTCGCCGGGACAGGGAGAGTAGCCAAAAACATTCAGTACTTC. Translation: CAWSVAGTGRVAKNIQYF.